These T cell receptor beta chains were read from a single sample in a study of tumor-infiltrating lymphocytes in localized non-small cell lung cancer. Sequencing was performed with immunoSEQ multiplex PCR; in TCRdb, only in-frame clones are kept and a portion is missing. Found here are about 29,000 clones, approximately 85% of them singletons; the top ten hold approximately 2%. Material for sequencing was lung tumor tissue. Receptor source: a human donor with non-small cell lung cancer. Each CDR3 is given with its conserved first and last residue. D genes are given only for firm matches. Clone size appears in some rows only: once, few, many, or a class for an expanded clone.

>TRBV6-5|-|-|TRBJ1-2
CASSYTFVYGYTF
TGTGCCAGCAGTTACACGTTCGTCTATGGCTACACCTTC
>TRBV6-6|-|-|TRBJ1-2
CASSYSIEGGSYTF
TGTGCCAGCAGTTACTCGATCGAAGGGGGGTCCTACACCTTC
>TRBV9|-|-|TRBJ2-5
CASSVSGAGETQYF
TGTGCCAGCAGCGTTTCGGGGGCAGGGGAGACCCAGTACTTC
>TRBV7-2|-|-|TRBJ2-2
CASSPFVVGGTGELFF
TGTGCCAGCAGCCCCTTCGTCGTGGGAGGCACCGGGGAGCTGTTTTTT
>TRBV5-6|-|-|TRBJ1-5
CASSLEGHSNQPQHF
TGTGCCAGCAGCTTGGAGGGCCATAGCAATCAGCCCCAGCATTTT
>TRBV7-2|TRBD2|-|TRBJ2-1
CASSFREGSGEQFF
TGTGCCAGCAGCTTTCGGGAGGGTAGCGGTGAGCAGTTCTTC
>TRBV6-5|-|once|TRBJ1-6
CASSYAYNSPLHF
TGTGCCAGCAGTTACGCGTATAATTCACCCCTCCACTTT
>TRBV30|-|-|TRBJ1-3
CAWTSGSGNTIYF
TGTGCCTGGACCTCGGGGTCGGGAAACACCATATATTTT
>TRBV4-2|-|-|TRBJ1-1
CASRGSEAFF
TGTGCCAGCAGAGGGTCCGAAGCTTTCTTT
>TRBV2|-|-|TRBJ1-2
CASGVGGGYTF
TGTGCCAGCGGGGTGGGAGGCGGCTACACCTTC
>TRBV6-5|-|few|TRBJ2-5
CASSSRVGETQYF
TGTGCCAGCAGTTCCAGGGTCGGGGAGACCCAGTACTTC
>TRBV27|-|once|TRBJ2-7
CASSLRGERSYEQYF
TGTGCCAGCAGTTTAAGAGGGGAGCGGTCCTACGAGCAGTACTTC
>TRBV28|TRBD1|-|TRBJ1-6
CTLDDRGLNSPLHF
TGTACACTGGACGACAGGGGGCTTAATTCACCCCTCCACTTT
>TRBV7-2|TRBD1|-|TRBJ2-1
CASSAPPDRGQFF
TGTGCCAGCAGCGCCCCCCCGGACAGGGGTCAGTTCTTC
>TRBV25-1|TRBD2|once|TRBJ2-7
CASNKTSGAFEQYF
TGTGCCAGCAATAAGACTAGCGGGGCTTTCGAGCAGTACTTC
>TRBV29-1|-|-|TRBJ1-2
CSVDSYGYTF
TGCAGCGTCGACAGCTATGGCTACACCTTC